Listed below are T cell receptor beta chains from one sample, sequenced in a study of neurological immune-mediated disorders. TCRdb called the 5' RACE reads again in MiXCR, with one record for every CDR3 protein. The sample lists about 62,000 distinct CDR3 sequences, 4.5% to 5.5% seen once, with 3% to 4% in the top ten. What was sequenced was PBMCs. The receptors stem from a woman in her forties or fifties with multiple sclerosis. CDR3s include the opening cysteine and the closing phenylalanine or tryptophan. A D gene is named only where the DNA matches it firmly. Clone size is not always given. Where it is, it says once, few, many or a class for expanded clones.

cdr3_nt: TGCAGCGTGCAACAGGGGGCGCGTGAGACCCAGTACTTC
cdr3_aa: CSVQQGARETQYF
d_call: TRBD1
j_call: TRBJ2-5
v_call: TRBV29-1
cdr3_length: 13
clone_size: many

cdr3_nt: TGTGCCAGCAGCTTAACCAGATTTAACTATGGCTACACCTTC
cdr3_aa: CASSLTRFNYGYTF
d_call: NA
j_call: TRBJ1-2
v_call: TRBV7-3
cdr3_length: 14
clone_size: many

cdr3_nt: TGCAGTGCAGCCGGGACTAGCGGGGGGGTGGAGACCCAGTACTTC
cdr3_aa: CSAAGTSGGVETQYF
d_call: TRBD2
j_call: TRBJ2-5
v_call: TRBV20-1
cdr3_length: 15
clone_size: many

cdr3_nt: TGTGCCAGCAGTCCACAAAGACTATCCAATACGCAGTATTTT
cdr3_aa: CASSPQRLSNTQYF
d_call: NA
j_call: TRBJ2-3
v_call: TRBV12-3/TRBV12-4
cdr3_length: 14
clone_size: few

cdr3_nt: TGTGCCAGCAGCCCCCTCGGGGGGAAGAGAACCCAGTACTTC
cdr3_aa: CASSPLGGKRTQYF
d_call: TRBD2
j_call: TRBJ2-5
v_call: TRBV12-3/TRBV12-4
cdr3_length: 14
clone_size: many

cdr3_nt: TGTGCCAGCAGCCAAGGAAAGGGCGACGGCTACACCTTC
cdr3_aa: CASSQGKGDGYTF
d_call: NA
j_call: TRBJ1-2
v_call: TRBV3-1
cdr3_length: 13
clone_size: few

cdr3_nt: TGTGCCATCACAGGCGGGGCGGGAGATACGCAGTATTTT
cdr3_aa: CAITGGAGDTQYF
d_call: NA
j_call: TRBJ2-3
v_call: TRBV10-3
cdr3_length: 13
clone_size: NA

cdr3_nt: TGTGCCAGCAGTTACACGGGGACAGGGGGACCGAACACTGAAGCTTTCTTT
cdr3_aa: CASSYTGTGGPNTEAFF
d_call: TRBD1
j_call: TRBJ1-1
v_call: TRBV6-5
cdr3_length: 17
clone_size: many

cdr3_nt: TGCGCCAGCAGCTTAACCCCGTCCGGGGAGCTGTTTTTT
cdr3_aa: CASSLTPSGELFF
d_call: NA
j_call: TRBJ2-2
v_call: TRBV5-1
cdr3_length: 13
clone_size: many

cdr3_nt: TGCGCCAGCAGCTTTGAGTATAGCACAGATACGCAGTATTTT
cdr3_aa: CASSFEYSTDTQYF
d_call: NA
j_call: TRBJ2-3
v_call: TRBV5-1
cdr3_length: 14
clone_size: many

cdr3_nt: TGCAGTGCTCGGACCCGGAGCCCCTACAATGAGCAGTTCTTC
cdr3_aa: CSARTRSPYNEQFF
d_call: NA
j_call: TRBJ2-1
v_call: TRBV20-1
cdr3_length: 14
clone_size: NA